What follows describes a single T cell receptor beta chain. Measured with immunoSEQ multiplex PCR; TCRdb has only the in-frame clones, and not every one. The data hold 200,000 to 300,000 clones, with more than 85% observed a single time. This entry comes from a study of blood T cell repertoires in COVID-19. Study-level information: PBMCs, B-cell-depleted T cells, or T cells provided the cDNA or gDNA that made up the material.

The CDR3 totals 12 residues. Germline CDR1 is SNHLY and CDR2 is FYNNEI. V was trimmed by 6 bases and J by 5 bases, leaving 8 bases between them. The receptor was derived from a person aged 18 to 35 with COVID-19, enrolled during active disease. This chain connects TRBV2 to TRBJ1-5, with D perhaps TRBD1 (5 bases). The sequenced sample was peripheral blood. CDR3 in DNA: TGTGCCAGCAGGCCGACAGATCAGCCCCAGCATTTT. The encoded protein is CASRPTDQPQHF.